This TCR beta chain was captured in a study of blood T cell repertoires in COVID-19. Study details: There were acute and convalescent COVID-19 samples, and they came from the United States, Italy and Spain. From T cells, B-cell-depleted T cells, or PBMCs came the material, which was cDNA or gDNA.

V was trimmed by 1 base and J by 10 bases, leaving 14 bases between them. This CDR3 contains 15 residues. Germline V gene sequence: CDR1 SGHVS, CDR2 FNYEAQ. Per the study methods: By means of reference gene primer amplification, nucleated cell counts were estimated. Profiling relied on immunoSEQ multiplex PCR, and the TCRdb table lists in-frame clones only, not all of them. V and J calls and clone size follow that table, whereas D and trimming were derived from the DNA. The data contain around 160,000 clones, approximately 90% of them singletons. The rearrangement links TRBV7-6 to TRBJ1-6, with TRBD1 as a possible D gene (6 bases). The source material was peripheral blood. The sequence was collected from a young man with acute or convalescent COVID-19. The CDR3 sequence: CASSLEGGRLSPLHF. CDR3 coding DNA: TGTGCCAGCAGCTTAGAGGGGGGGCGTCTGTCACCCCTCCACTTT.